This TCR beta chain is drawn from a study of T cell responses to AZD1222 COVID-19 vaccine. Trimming stripped 2 bases from V and 0 bases from J, with 10 bases between. Germline CDR1 reads MNHEY; CDR2 reads SVGAGI. The CDR3 contains 15 residues. Produced via immunoSEQ multiplex PCR; TCRdb's table is partial and in-frame only. The table lists about 120,000 clones, 88% of them singletons. The chain employs TRBV6-5 and TRBJ1-2, with D possibly TRBD1 on 5 matching bases. The sequencing here drew on peripheral blood, taken on day 0 of AZD1222 vaccination. The sequence derives from an adult in good health. The chain's CDR3 is CASSYISGPNYGYTF. The DNA of the CDR3 is TGTGCCAGCAGTTACATTTCGGGACCTAACTATGGCTACACCTTC.